These 14 T cell receptor beta chains were all obtained from the same sample, sequenced in a study of T-cell reconstitution after alpha-beta-depleted transplantation in children. Preparation of the TCRbeta library used unique molecular identifiers. TCRdb redid the calling of the PCR reads with MiXCR, one entry per CDR3 protein. The table shows about 200,000 distinct CDR3 sequences, with about 7% occurring only once. Sequences were derived from PBMCs, sampled before TCRalphabeta/CD19-depleted stem cell transplant. The receptors originated from a boy aged 2 to 9 with acute lymphoblastic leukemia, due to receive a stem cell transplant.

The rearrangement joins TRBV27 to TRBJ2-2; TRBD1 aligns across 11 bases. Looked up from germline, CDR1 is MNHEY and CDR2 is SMNVEV (reference sequence). The CDR3 loop spans 16 amino acids. V shed 7 bases and J 5 bases; nucleotides not matched to a gene: 9. The CDR3 coding sequence is TGTGCCAGCACCCTCTGGGGACAGGGGGATACCGGGGAGCTGTTTTTT. This codes for CASTLWGQGDTGELFF.

In this sample, this clonotype turned up many times. This chain links TRBV7-6 with TRBJ2-3; D uncertain. CDR3 length: 16 residues. CDR1 SGHVS and CDR2 FNYEAQ come from the germline V gene. Trimming pared 0 bases from V and 4 bases from J, leaving 14 bases between. In DNA, the CDR3 is TGTGCCAGCAGCTTAGCGCTAGAACAGCTCCCAGATACGCAGTATTTT. As protein: CASSLALEQLPDTQYF.

The gene calls are TRBV12-3 or TRBV12-4 and TRBJ1-4; maybe TRBD1 (5 bases). The V end lost 2 bases, the J end lost 8 bases, and 15 bases lay between the germline ends. CDR3 length equals 15 residues. The CDR3 here is CASSLYGGSTEKLFF. The CDR3 nucleotides are TGTGCCAGCAGTTTATATGGGGGGTCAACGGAAAAACTGTTTTTT.

At least ten counts were recorded for this clonotype. V is TRBV6-2 or TRBV6-3 and J is TRBJ1-6; perhaps TRBD1 as D (5 bases). The germline V and J ends were trimmed by 8 bases and 7 bases, with 12 bases remaining between them. Germline CDR1 is MNHEY and CDR2 is SVGEGT. The CDR3 is 13 residues long. This chain's CDR3 is CASGDPGNSPLHF. The DNA of the CDR3 is TGTGCCAGCGGGGACCCTGGAAATTCACCCCTCCACTTT.

The rearrangement joins TRBV7-8 to TRBJ2-7; D is perhaps TRBD2 (6 bases). The germline V gene has CDR1 SGHVS and CDR2 FQNEAQ. CDR3 size: 16 residues. The V end lost 1 base, the J end lost 3 bases, and 16 bases lay between the germline ends. CDR3 nucleotide sequence: TGTGCCAGCAGCTTAGAGGGGTGGGACTCAGGCTACGAGCAGTACTTC. This sequence encodes CASSLEGWDSGYEQYF.

In nucleotides, the CDR3 is TGTGCCAGCAAGATCAGGGGCCGAATGGGGCCGGGAGCTAACTATGGCTACACCTTC. Translation: CASKIRGRMGPGANYGYTF. J is TRBJ1-2 and V is TRBV12-3 or TRBV12-4; D possibly corresponds to TRBD1 (6 bases). The CDR3 has 19 residues. V gave up 7 bases and J gave up 0 bases, with 27 bases separating them.

There are many counts of this clonotype. The gene calls are TRBV29-1 and TRBJ2-7; 8 positions match TRBD2. CDR1 is SQVTM, CDR2 ANQGSEA, per germline. J lost 0 bases, V lost 2 bases, and 3 bases had no gene match. This CDR3 contains 14 residues. The CDR3 reads CSVEIAGSSYEQYF. As DNA, the CDR3 is TGCAGCGTTGAAATAGCGGGGAGCTCCTACGAGCAGTACTTC.

The sample holds a few counts of this clonotype. V and J are TRBV28 and TRBJ1-5, with D perhaps TRBD1 (5 bases). Deletions cut 6 bases from V and 2 bases from J, with 17 bases between. CDR3 size: 16 residues. Germline loops: CDR1 MDHEN, CDR2 SYDVKM. CDR3 DNA: TGTGCCAGCAGGGCCGGGGGGATGGTCCGCAATCAGCCCCAGCATTTT. Translating it yields CASRAGGMVRNQPQHF.

This clonotype was recorded a few times. The chain recombines TRBV3-1 with TRBJ2-7; TRBD1 aligns across 9 bases. The CDR3 sequence is 16 residues long. V gave up 0 bases and J gave up 4 bases; unmatched junction bases: 7. Germline V CDR1 and CDR2: LGHDT, YNNKEL (reference sequence). The CDR3 protein is CASSQDPGTGMYEQYF. In nucleotides, the CDR3 is TGTGCCAGCAGCCAAGACCCCGGGACAGGGATGTACGAGCAGTACTTC.

This clonotype showed up just a few times. The chain joins TRBV10-3 to TRBJ1-2; D gene ambiguous. V gave up 8 bases and J gave up 4 bases, with 11 bases separating them. The CDR3 is 12 amino acids. Germline loops: CDR1 ENHRY, CDR2 SYGVKD. CDR3 sequence: CAIASDLYGYTF. CDR3 sequence (DNA): TGTGCCATCGCCTCCGACCTCTATGGCTACACCTTC.

This clonotype was counted at least ten times. This chain uses TRBV3-1 with TRBJ2-1; D possibly uses TRBD1 or TRBD2 (5 bases each). The CDR3 extends over 13 amino acids. Germline assignment: CDR1 LGHDT and CDR2 YNNKEL (reference sequence). V was clipped by 2 bases and J by 7 bases, with 9 bases between them. The CDR3 reads CASSQRGGNEQFF. CDR3 nucleotide sequence: TGTGCCAGCAGCCAACGTGGGGGAAATGAGCAGTTCTTC.

The chain recombines TRBV12-3 or TRBV12-4 with TRBJ2-7; 11 bases agree with TRBD2. The V segment lost 8 bases and the J segment 2 bases; nucleotides outside the gene matches: 5. The CDR3 is made up of 14 amino acids. The CDR3 here is CASGLAGGAYEQYF. CDR3 coding DNA: TGTGCCAGCGGCTTAGCGGGGGGGGCCTACGAGCAGTACTTC.

This clonotype was seen repeatedly, ten times or more. The chain joins TRBV7-9 to TRBJ2-3, with 13 positions matching TRBD2. Trimming took 0 bases from V and 7 from J; bases not matched to a gene: 7. Germline CDR1 and CDR2: SEHNR and FQNEAQ (reference sequence). This CDR3 spans 17 amino acids. The CDR3 loop reads CASSLAPLAGGPNTQYF. The CDR3 bases are TGTGCCAGCAGCTTAGCGCCACTAGCGGGGGGGCCGAATACGCAGTATTTT.

This clonotype was counted ten times or more. This chain joins TRBV5-1 and TRBJ2-1; possibly TRBD1 for D (6 bases). CDR1 SGHRS and CDR2 YFSETQ come from the germline V gene. The CDR3 loop spans 15 amino acids. The ends were cut back, 3 bases at V and 2 bases at J, with 12 bases in the middle. The CDR3 sequence: CASSSNRVAYNEQFF. The CDR3 bases are TGCGCCAGCAGCTCAAACAGGGTCGCCTACAATGAGCAGTTCTTC.